One TCR beta chain is described in this entry. Its antigen is not identified. The study ran its PCR with 60 Vbeta and 13 Jbeta primers. In the authors' methods: In a later analysis, approximately 80 million unique TCR beta chains included roughly 11 million shared by two or more donors. TCRdb's copy holds only in-frame clones and misses some; the assay was immunoSEQ multiplex PCR. The D gene and trimming were derived from the DNA, and the V and J assignments and clone size from that table. In the table there are around 200,000 clones, under 85% of which are singletons. This entry is derived from a study of cytomegalovirus exposure and HLA in healthy donors. The study's findings and limits: Near-uniform donor sequencing depth was presumed by presence/absence analyses.

Per germline, CDR1 LNHDA and CDR2 SQIVND (reference sequence). The CDR3 sequence is 15 residues long. The ends lost 3 bases at V and 4 bases at J; junction bases unmatched: 8. Sequencing was performed on PBMCs. The chain employs TRBV19 and TRBJ2-7; 8 nucleotides align to TRBD1. The source of this sequence is a man between 45 and 60 years old in good health and CMV-seronegative. Written as DNA, the CDR3 is TGTGCCAGTAGTATCGGACGTGGACAGGGTTACGAGCAGTACTTC. Encoded protein: CASSIGRGQGYEQYF.